What follows is one T cell receptor beta chain and its context. Its antigen remains unidentified. Germline V lookup: CDR1 KGHSH, CDR2 LQKENI. V was clipped by 3 bases and J by 8 bases, with 13 bases between them. The CDR3 is made up of 13 amino acids. TCRdb re-called the 5' RACE reads with MiXCR, one entry per CDR3 protein. The table records about 340,000 distinct CDR3 sequences, under 15% of them present only once. The sample originates from a study of T-cell memory formation after mild COVID-19. General study points: Day 15 to 85 contracting clones showed balanced CD4/CD8; day 15 to 37 expanders favored CD4+. Some clones that responded were present in memory (sampled pre-infection), which suggests cross-reactive memory joined. Clones which contracted sat mainly in CM and EM if CD4+, and in EMRA if CD8+.

The sequence was collected from a man in his late teens or twenties who had mild COVID-19 (a few samples of this study predate the infection). Cell type and time point are not known. The genes are TRBV18 and TRBJ1-2; the D gene is possibly TRBD1 (6 bases). The sequenced sample was PBMCs or a T cell subset sorted from them (not recorded which). CDR3 protein: CASSPEGGRGYTF. Written as DNA, the CDR3 is TGTGCCAGCTCACCTGAAGGGGGACGGGGCTACACCTTC.